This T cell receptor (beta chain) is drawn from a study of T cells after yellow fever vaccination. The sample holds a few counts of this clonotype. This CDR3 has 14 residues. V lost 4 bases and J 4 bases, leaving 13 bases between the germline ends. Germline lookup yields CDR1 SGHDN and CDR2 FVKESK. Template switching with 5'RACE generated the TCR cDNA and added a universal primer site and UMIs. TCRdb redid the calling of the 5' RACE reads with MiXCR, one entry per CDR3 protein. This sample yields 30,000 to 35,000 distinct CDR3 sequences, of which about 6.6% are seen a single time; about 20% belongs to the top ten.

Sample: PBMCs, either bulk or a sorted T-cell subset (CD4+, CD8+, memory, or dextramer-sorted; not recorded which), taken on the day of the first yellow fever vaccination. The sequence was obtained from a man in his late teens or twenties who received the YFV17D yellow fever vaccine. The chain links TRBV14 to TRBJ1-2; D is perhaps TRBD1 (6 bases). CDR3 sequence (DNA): TGTGCCAGCAGCCGAGCAGGGGCCGCCTATGGCTACACCTTC. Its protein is CASSRAGAAYGYTF. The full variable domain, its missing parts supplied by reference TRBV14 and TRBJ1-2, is EAGVTQFPSHSVIEKGQTVTLRCDPISGHDNLYWYRRVMGKEIKFLLHFVKESKQDESGMPNNRFLAERTGGTYSTLKVQPAELEDSGVYFCASSRAGAAYGYTFGSGTRLTVV.